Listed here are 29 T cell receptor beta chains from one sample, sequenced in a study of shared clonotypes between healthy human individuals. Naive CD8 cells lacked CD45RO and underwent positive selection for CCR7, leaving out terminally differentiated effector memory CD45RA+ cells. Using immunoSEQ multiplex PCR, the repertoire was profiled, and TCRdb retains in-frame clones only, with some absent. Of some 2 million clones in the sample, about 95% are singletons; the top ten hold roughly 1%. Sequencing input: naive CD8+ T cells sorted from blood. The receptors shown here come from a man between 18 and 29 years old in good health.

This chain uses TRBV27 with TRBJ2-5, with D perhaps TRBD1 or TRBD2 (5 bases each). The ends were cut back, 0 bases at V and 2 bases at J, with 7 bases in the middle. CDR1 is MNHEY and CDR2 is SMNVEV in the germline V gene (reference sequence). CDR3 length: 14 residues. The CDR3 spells CASSLSGVQETQYF. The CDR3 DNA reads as TGTGCCAGCAGTTTATCGGGGGTACAAGAGACCCAGTACTTC.

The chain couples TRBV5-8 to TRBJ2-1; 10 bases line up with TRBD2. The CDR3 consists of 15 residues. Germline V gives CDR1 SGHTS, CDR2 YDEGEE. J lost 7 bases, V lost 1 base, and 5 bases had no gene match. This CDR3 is CASSLSSGSRNEQFF. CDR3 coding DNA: TGTGCCAGCAGCTTGTCTAGCGGGAGTAGGAATGAGCAGTTCTTC.

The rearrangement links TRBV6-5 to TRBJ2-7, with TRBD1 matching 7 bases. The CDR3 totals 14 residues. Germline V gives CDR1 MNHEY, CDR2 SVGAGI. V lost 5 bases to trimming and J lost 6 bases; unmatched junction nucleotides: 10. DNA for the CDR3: TGTGCCAGCAGTCCCGGGACAGCAAGGGTCGAGCAGTACTTC. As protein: CASSPGTARVEQYF.

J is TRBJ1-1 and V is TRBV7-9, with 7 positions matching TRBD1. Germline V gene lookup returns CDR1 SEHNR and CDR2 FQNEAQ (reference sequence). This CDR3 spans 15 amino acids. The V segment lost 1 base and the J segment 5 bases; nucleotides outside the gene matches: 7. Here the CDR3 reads CASSLGQGVRTEAFF. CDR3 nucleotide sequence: TGTGCCAGCAGCTTAGGGCAGGGGGTAAGGACTGAAGCTTTCTTT.

The CDR3 nucleotides read TGTGCCAGCAGTTACGTGCCGGATCTCAATGAGCAGTTCTTC. This translates into CASSYVPDLNEQFF. The chain is built from TRBV6-6 and TRBJ2-1; no clear D gene. The germline V and J ends were trimmed by 2 bases and 6 bases, with 11 bases remaining between them. The germline gives CDR1 MNHNY, CDR2 SVGAGI (reference sequence). The CDR3 contains 14 residues.

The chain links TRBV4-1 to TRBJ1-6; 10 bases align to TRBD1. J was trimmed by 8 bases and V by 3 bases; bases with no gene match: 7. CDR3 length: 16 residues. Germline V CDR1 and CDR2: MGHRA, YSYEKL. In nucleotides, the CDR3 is TGCGCCAGCAGCCATCCCCGGACAGGGGGAGATTCACCCCTCCACTTT. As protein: CASSHPRTGGDSPLHF.

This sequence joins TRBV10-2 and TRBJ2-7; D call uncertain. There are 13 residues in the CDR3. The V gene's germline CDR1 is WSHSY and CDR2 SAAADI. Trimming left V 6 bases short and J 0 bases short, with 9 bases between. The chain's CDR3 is CASSLAPSYEQYF. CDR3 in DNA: TGCGCCAGCAGCTTGGCCCCCTCCTACGAGCAGTACTTC.

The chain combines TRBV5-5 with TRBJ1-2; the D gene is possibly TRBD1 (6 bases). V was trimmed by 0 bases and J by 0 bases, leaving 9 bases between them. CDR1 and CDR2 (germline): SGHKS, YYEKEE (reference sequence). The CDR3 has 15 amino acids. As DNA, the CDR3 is TGTGCCAGCAGCTTGGAAACAGGGACTAACTATGGCTACACCTTC. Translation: CASSLETGTNYGYTF.

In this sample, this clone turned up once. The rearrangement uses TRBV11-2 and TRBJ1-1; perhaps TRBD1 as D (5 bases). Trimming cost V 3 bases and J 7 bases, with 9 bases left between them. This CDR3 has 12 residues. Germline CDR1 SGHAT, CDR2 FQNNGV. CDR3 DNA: TGTGCCAGCAGCTTCCGGGACGGTGAAGCTTTCTTT. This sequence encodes CASSFRDGEAFF.

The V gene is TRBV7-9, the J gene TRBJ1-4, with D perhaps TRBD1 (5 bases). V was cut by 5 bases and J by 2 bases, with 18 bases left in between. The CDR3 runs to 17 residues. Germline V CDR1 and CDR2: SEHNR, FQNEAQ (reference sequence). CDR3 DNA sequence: TGTGCCAGCAGCGCATCGCCAGGGTTAGGGACTAATGAAAAACTGTTTTTT. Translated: CASSASPGLGTNEKLFF.

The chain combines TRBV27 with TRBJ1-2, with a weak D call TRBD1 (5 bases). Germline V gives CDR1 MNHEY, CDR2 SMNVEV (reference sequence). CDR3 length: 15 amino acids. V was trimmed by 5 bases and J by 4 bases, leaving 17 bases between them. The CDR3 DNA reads TGTGCCAGCAGTCCGGGACTTCCTGGGGGCTATGGCTACACCTTC. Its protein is CASSPGLPGGYGYTF.

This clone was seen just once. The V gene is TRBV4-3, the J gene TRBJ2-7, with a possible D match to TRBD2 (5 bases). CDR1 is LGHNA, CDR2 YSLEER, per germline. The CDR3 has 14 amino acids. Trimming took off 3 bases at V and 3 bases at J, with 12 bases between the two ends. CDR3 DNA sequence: TGCGCCAGCAGCCAGGAGGACGGCTTCTACGAGCAGTACTTC. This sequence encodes CASSQEDGFYEQYF.

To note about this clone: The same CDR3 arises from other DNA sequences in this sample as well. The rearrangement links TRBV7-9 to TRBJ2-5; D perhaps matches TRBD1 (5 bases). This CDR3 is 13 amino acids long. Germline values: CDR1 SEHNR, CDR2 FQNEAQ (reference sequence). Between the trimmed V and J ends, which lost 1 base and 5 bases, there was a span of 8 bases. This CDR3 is CASSLGGGETQYF. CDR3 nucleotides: TGTGCCAGCAGCTTAGGGGGCGGTGAGACCCAGTACTTC.

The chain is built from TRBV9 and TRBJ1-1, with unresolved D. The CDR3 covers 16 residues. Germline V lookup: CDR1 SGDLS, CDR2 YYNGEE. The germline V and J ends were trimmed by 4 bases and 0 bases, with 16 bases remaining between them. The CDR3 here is CASSPNGGNLNTEAFF. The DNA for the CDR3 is TGTGCCAGCAGCCCCAACGGCGGGAATTTGAACACTGAAGCTTTCTTT. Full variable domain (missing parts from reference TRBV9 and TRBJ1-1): DSGVTQTPKHLITATGQRVTLRCSPRSGDLSVYWYQQSLDQGLQFLIQYYNGEERAKGNILERFSAQQFPDLHSELNLSSLELGDSALYFCASSPNGGNLNTEAFFGQGTRLTVV.

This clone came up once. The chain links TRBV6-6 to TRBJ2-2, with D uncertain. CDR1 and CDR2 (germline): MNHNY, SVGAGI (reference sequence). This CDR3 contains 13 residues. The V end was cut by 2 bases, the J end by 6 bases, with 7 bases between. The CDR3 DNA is TGTGCCAGCAGTTACGAGGAACCCGGGGAGCTGTTTTTT. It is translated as CASSYEEPGELFF.

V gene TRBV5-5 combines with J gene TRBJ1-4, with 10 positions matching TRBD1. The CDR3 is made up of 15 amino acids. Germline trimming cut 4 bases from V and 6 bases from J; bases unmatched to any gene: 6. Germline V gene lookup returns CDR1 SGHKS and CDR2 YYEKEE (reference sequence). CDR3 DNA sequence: TGTGCCAGCAGCCAAGGGACAGGGGAGGATGAAAAACTGTTTTTT. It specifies CASSQGTGEDEKLFF.

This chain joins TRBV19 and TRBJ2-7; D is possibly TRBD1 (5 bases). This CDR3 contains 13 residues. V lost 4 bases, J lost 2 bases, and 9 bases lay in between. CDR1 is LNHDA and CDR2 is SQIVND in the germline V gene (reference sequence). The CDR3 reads CASSNGATYEQYF. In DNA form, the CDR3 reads TGTGCCAGTAGTAATGGGGCCACCTACGAGCAGTACTTC.

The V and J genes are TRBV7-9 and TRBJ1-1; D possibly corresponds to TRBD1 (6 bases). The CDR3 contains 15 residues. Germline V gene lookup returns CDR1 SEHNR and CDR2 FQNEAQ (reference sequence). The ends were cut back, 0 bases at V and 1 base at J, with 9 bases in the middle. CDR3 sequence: CASSLAGQWNTEAFF. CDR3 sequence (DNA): TGTGCCAGCAGCTTAGCCGGACAGTGGAACACTGAAGCTTTCTTT.

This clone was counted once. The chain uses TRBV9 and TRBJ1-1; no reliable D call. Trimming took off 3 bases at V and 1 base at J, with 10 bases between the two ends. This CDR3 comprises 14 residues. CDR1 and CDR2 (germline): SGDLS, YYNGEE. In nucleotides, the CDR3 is TGTGCCAGCAGCGCTTGGGAAGGGAACACTGAAGCTTTCTTT. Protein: CASSAWEGNTEAFF.

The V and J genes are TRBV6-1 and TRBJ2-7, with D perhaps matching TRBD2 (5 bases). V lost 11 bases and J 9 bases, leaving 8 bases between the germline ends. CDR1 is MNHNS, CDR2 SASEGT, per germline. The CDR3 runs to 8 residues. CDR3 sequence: CAERGQYF. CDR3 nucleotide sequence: TGTGCCGAACGGGGGCAGTACTTC.

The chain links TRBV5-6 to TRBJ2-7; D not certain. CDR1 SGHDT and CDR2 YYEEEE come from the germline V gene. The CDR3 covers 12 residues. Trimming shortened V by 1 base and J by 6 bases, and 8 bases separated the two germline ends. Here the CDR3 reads CASSLFSVEQYF. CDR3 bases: TGTGCCAGCAGCTTGTTCTCTGTCGAGCAGTACTTC. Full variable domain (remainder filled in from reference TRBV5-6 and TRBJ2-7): DAGVTQSPTHLIKTRGQQVTLRCSPKSGHDTVSWYQQALGQGPQFIFQYYEEEERQRGNFPDRFSGHQFPNYSSELNVNALLLGDSALYLCASSLFSVEQYFGPGTRLTVT.

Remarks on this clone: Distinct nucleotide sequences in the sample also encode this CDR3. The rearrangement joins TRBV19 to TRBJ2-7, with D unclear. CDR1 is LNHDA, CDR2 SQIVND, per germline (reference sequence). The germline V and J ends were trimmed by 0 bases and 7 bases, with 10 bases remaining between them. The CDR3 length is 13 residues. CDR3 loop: CASSIDLESEQYF. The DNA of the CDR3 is TGTGCCAGTAGTATAGATCTAGAGAGTGAGCAGTACTTC.

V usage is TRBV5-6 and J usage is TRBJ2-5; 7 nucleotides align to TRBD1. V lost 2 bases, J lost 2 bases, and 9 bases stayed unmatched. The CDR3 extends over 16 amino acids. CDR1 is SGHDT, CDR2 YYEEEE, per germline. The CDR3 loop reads CASSLGDSSLQETQYF. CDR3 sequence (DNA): TGTGCCAGCAGCTTAGGGGACAGCTCCTTACAAGAGACCCAGTACTTC.

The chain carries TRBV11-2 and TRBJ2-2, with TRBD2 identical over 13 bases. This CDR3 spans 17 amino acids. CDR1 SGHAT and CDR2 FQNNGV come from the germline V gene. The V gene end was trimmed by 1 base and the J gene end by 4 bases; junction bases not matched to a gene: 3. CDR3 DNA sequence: TGTGCCAGCAGCTTAGCGGGACTAGCGGGATCCACCGGGGAGCTGTTTTTT. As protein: CASSLAGLAGSTGELFF.

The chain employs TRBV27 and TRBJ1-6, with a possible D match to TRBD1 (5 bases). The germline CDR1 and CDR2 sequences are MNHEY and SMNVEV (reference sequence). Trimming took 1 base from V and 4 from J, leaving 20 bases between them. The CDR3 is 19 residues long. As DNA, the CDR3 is TGTGCCAGCAGTTTATGGGGCAGCACCGAAAAAGTTTATAATTCACCCCTCCACTTT. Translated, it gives CASSLWGSTEKVYNSPLHF.

The chain's CDR3 is CASGQGITGEQYF. Here the CDR3 DNA reads TGTGCCAGCGGCCAAGGAATTACGGGGGAGCAGTACTTC. The gene calls are TRBV7-9 and TRBJ2-7, with D possibly matching TRBD2 (5 bases). Between the trimmed V and J ends, which lost 8 bases and 7 bases, there was a span of 18 bases. This CDR3 comprises 13 residues. Germline V CDR1 and CDR2: SEHNR, FQNEAQ (reference sequence).

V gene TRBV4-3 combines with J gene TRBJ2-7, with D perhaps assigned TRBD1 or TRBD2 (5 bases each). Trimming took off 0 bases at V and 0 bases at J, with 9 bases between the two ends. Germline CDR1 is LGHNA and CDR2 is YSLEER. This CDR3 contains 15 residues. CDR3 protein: CASSQDRDVSYEQYF. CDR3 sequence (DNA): TGCGCCAGCAGCCAAGATAGGGACGTCTCCTACGAGCAGTACTTC.

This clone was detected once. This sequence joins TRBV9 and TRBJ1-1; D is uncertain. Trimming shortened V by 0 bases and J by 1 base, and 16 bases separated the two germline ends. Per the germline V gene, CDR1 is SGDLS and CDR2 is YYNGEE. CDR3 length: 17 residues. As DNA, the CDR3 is TGTGCCAGCAGCGTAGTCGAGACACCACTCAAGAACACTGAAGCTTTCTTT. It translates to CASSVVETPLKNTEAFF.

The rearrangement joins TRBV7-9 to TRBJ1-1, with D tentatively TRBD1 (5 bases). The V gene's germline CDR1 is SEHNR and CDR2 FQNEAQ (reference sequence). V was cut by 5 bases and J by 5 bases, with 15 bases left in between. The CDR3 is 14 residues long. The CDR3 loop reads CASSRRGEGTEAFF. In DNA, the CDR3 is TGTGCCAGCAGCCGAAGGGGAGAGGGGACTGAAGCTTTCTTT.